Here is one TCR beta chain with its context. Its antigen remains unknown. Investigators sought sequencing depths of between 1 in 200,000 and 1 in 1 million T cells. The assay was immunoSEQ multiplex PCR, and TCRdb's table has in-frame clones only and misses some. The sample includes 130,000 to 150,000 clones, more than 85% of them seen just once. CDR1 is LNHDA and CDR2 is SQIVND in the germline V gene (reference sequence). The CDR3 is 17 amino acids. V lost 5 bases and J lost 5, with 21 bases in between. These data are taken from a study of cytotoxic CD8 clonotypes in ibrutinib-treated CLL. The study, taken as a whole, reports: Baseline values of clonality outstripped age-matched healthy donors and followed circulating CD8+ T-cell counts. Public clonotypes, found uncommonly, either contracted or stayed stable on treatment.

The clonotype originates from a human donor with chronic lymphocytic leukemia. The material was PBMCs, obtained after 12 months of ibrutinib treatment. This rearrangement joins TRBV19 to TRBJ2-2; D might be TRBD1 (7 bases). CDR3 loop: CASSSPVGQGGTGELFF. The CDR3 DNA reads as TGTGCCAGTAGTTCCCCGGTGGGGCAGGGGGGAACCGGGGAGCTGTTTTTT.